This T cell receptor (beta chain) was captured by sequencing in a study of blood T cells in healthy people across ages (dated by TCRdb to the mid-2010s). With regard to the full study: In model experiments, roughly one uniquely barcoded TCR beta cDNA molecule per two T cells was captured by template switching. The study measured age-related changes in TCR beta repertoire diversity using deep sequencing normalized with unique cDNA molecular identifiers. The donors were divided into four age groups: young (average around 16 years), middle-aged (roughly 40), aged (62) and long-lived (82). To avoid experimental bias, donors of different ages were randomly spread across the sequencing lanes. Two additional independent replicas of 1 million unique cDNA reads from the same blood draw were analyzed for two donors (one aged 18 to 30 and one aged 80 or older). Here is what the overall study found, with its caveats: The percentage of naive T cells measured by flow cytometry correlated strongly with observed TCR beta diversity. The long-lived group showed more naive CD4+ T cells, fewer expanded clones and increased TCR diversity than the aged group, suggesting age selection. Estimates of total diversity based on one million sequenced T cells were regarded as lower bounds and as underestimates. The CMV infection status of donors was not known, potentially confounding age-related changes in expanded clonotypes. As age increased, observed TCR beta diversity per million T cells dropped in a roughly linear way, and a significant reduction was already evident by age 40. Because profiling used bulk unsorted PBMCs, naive and antigen-experienced compartments could not be compared conclusively.

Note on this clonotype: No antigen is known for it. Base qualities are not provided; no much larger clone lies one nucleotide away.

Donors were roughly 40 systemically healthy Caucasian individuals from Russia aged roughly 6 to 100 years. Each donor gave ten milliliters of peripheral blood, collected into EDTA-treated Vacutainer tubes. Ficoll-Paque density-gradient centrifugation was used to isolate PBMCs, with at least 6.5 million per sample. Trizol reagent was used to extract total RNA from the PBMCs, yielding at least 6 micrograms per sample. For every donor, flow cytometry on a PBMC aliquot measured the percentage of naive CD45RAhigh/CD27high T cells. The library was obtained by 5' RACE. Reads for this sample came from an Illumina HiSeq 2500. A second about 7 to 12 cycle PCR used a sample-barcoded 5' primer and a J-beta primer mix. Each TCR beta cDNA molecule received a unique molecular identifier from a template-switch 5' adaptor carrying 12 random nucleotides. Each sample yielded at least 2.5 million CDR3-containing paired-end reads. The Mint cDNA synthesis kit, primed by a TRBC-specific oligonucleotide, was used to synthesize first-strand cDNA from all RNA. After uracil-DNA glycosylase treatment, a first 18-cycle PCR used universal primers M1SS and BC2_uni_R on all cDNA. For the original study's pipeline: Each sample was normalized by randomly selecting 1 million high-quality reads, each carrying a distinct molecular identifier. Reads with shared molecular identifiers were discarded instead of being binned into consensus sequences. MiTCR, set to a Q25 quality threshold and the strictest error-elimination algorithm, was used for CDR3 identification, clonotype clustering and error correction. Lower-bound total TCR beta diversity was estimated with a nonparametric unseen species model using Euler transformation. TCRdb reprocessed the public reads (quality trimming at Q25 with fastp, clone calling with MiXCR) and kept in-frame beta chains. Rows matching on CDR3 protein sequence are summarized as one entry with the most common DNA and genes. TCRdb's processing, not the study's, gives the V and J calls here. Here the sample has approximately 360,000 distinct CDR3 sequences; over 45% occur a single time. In total, the top ten clones hold approximately 51% of the sample.

The sample comprised blood. This TCR was recovered from a man aged 55 to 69 in good health.

The CDR3 has the sequence CSARGAQGAFSPLHF. In nucleotides, the sequence is TGCAGTGCTAGGGGGGCGCAGGGGGCATTTTCACCCCTCCACTTT. The V and J segments used are TRBV20-1 and TRBJ1-6; the junction holds 8 bases that match TRBD1. The V end gives up 3 bases and the J end 9 bases, leaving 10 bases in the junction not matched to a gene. The germline V gene (reference sequence) yields DFQATT for CDR1 and SNEGSKA for CDR2. Taken from cysteine to phenylalanine, the CDR3 has 15 residues. The CDR3 DNA has 45 bases and is translated from base 1.